The rows below give T cell receptor beta chains drawn from one sample of a study of Ad26.COV2.S vaccination and SARS-CoV-2 variants. The repertoire was sequenced with immunoSEQ multiplex PCR; TCRdb's copy has only in-frame clones and lacks some. The sample carries 350,000 to 500,000 clones, 70% to 90% recorded once. The source was peripheral blood, collected in a trial of Ad26.COV2.S vaccine versus placebo. The receptors were gathered from a person aged 18-60 years who received the Ad26.COV2.S COVID-19 vaccine or a placebo. Each CDR3 is given with its conserved first and last residue. A D gene is named only where the DNA matches it firmly. Clone sizes are given selectively: once, few, many, or a class where the clone is expanded.

d_gene: -; abundance: -; j_gene: TRBJ2-3; v_gene: TRBV5-8; CDR3aa: CASGGGWSHTDTQYF; CDR3nt: TGTGCCAGCGGGGGCGGGTGGTCCCACACAGATACGCAGTATTTT
d_gene: TRBD2; abundance: -; j_gene: TRBJ2-3; v_gene: TRBV28; CDR3aa: CASKPGGAWTDTQYF; CDR3nt: TGTGCCAGCAAGCCGGGGGGGGCCTGGACAGATACGCAGTATTTT
d_gene: -; abundance: -; j_gene: TRBJ1-4; v_gene: TRBV18; CDR3aa: CASSRETDTRRATNEKLFF; CDR3nt: TGTGCCAGCTCACGAGAGACGGATACAAGAAGAGCAACTAATGAAAAACTGTTTTTT
d_gene: -; abundance: once; j_gene: TRBJ2-2; v_gene: TRBV4-2; CDR3aa: CASSLPTGELFF; CDR3nt: TGTGCCAGCAGCCTTCCCACCGGGGAGCTGTTTTTT
d_gene: -; abundance: -; j_gene: TRBJ1-5; v_gene: TRBV27; CDR3aa: CASSELFGRQPQHF; CDR3nt: TGTGCCAGCAGCGAGCTTTTTGGAAGACAGCCCCAGCATTTT
d_gene: TRBD1; abundance: -; j_gene: TRBJ1-2; v_gene: TRBV11-2; CDR3aa: CASSSPRTGRGGYTF; CDR3nt: TGTGCCAGCAGCTCACCACGGACAGGGCGAGGTGGCTACACCTTC
d_gene: TRBD1; abundance: -; j_gene: TRBJ1-5; v_gene: TRBV19; CDR3aa: CASSTGGAGQPQHF; CDR3nt: TGTGCCAGTAGCACAGGGGGCGCGGGTCAGCCCCAGCATTTT
d_gene: TRBD1; abundance: -; j_gene: TRBJ1-6; v_gene: TRBV5-1; CDR3aa: CASSLETGGGSPLHF; CDR3nt: TGCGCCAGCAGCTTGGAGACAGGGGGCGGTTCACCCCTCCACTTT
d_gene: TRBD1; abundance: -; j_gene: TRBJ1-2; v_gene: TRBV3-1/TRBV3-2; CDR3aa: CASSPGTVYGYTF; CDR3nt: TGTGCCAGCAGTCCCGGGACAGTCTATGGCTACACCTTC
d_gene: TRBD1; abundance: -; j_gene: TRBJ2-7; v_gene: TRBV10-3; CDR3aa: CAIRDRENSYEQYF; CDR3nt: TGTGCCATCAGAGACAGGGAAAACTCCTACGAGCAGTACTTC
d_gene: TRBD1; abundance: -; j_gene: TRBJ1-2; v_gene: TRBV5-4; CDR3aa: CASIGLQGEGYTF; CDR3nt: TGTGCCAGCATCGGTCTCCAGGGGGAGGGCTACACCTTC
d_gene: -; abundance: -; j_gene: TRBJ2-2; v_gene: TRBV9; CDR3aa: CASSVGPNTGELFF; CDR3nt: TGTGCCAGCAGCGTAGGCCCCAACACCGGGGAGCTGTTTTTT
d_gene: TRBD1; abundance: few; j_gene: TRBJ1-4; v_gene: TRBV5-1; CDR3aa: CASSLETGTNEKLFF; CDR3nt: TGCGCCAGCAGCTTAGAGACAGGGACTAATGAAAAACTGTTTTTT
d_gene: -; abundance: few; j_gene: TRBJ2-7; v_gene: TRBV11-2; CDR3aa: CASSLGTVIYEQYF; CDR3nt: TGTGCCAGCAGCTTAGGGACAGTGATCTACGAGCAGTACTTC
d_gene: TRBD1; abundance: -; j_gene: TRBJ2-7; v_gene: TRBV2; CDR3aa: CASFGVDRGYEQYF; CDR3nt: TGTGCCAGTTTTGGGGTCGACAGGGGCTACGAGCAGTACTTC
d_gene: TRBD1; abundance: once; j_gene: TRBJ2-1; v_gene: TRBV7-9; CDR3aa: CASSSRTGEGHEQFF; CDR3nt: TGTGCCAGCAGTTCCCGGACAGGGGAAGGGCATGAGCAGTTCTTC
d_gene: -; abundance: -; j_gene: TRBJ1-6; v_gene: TRBV30; CDR3aa: CAWSGPLSSYNSPLHF; CDR3nt: TGTGCCTGGAGTGGACCACTCAGCTCCTATAATTCACCCCTCCACTTT
d_gene: -; abundance: -; j_gene: TRBJ2-5; v_gene: TRBV24-1; CDR3aa: CATSAPKETQYF; CDR3nt: TGTGCCACCAGTGCCCCGAAAGAGACCCAGTACTTC
d_gene: -; abundance: -; j_gene: TRBJ2-1; v_gene: TRBV19; CDR3aa: CASSIQGQGNEQFF; CDR3nt: TGTGCCAGTAGTATTCAGGGCCAGGGGAATGAGCAGTTCTTC
d_gene: -; abundance: -; j_gene: TRBJ1-1; v_gene: TRBV7-3; CDR3aa: CASSLDAASVTEAFF; CDR3nt: TGTGCCAGCAGCCTAGACGCAGCCTCCGTCACTGAAGCTTTCTTT
d_gene: TRBD2; abundance: -; j_gene: TRBJ2-3; v_gene: TRBV29-1; CDR3aa: CSAARLASTDTQYF; CDR3nt: TGCAGCGCAGCCCGACTAGCGAGCACAGATACGCAGTATTTT
d_gene: -; abundance: -; j_gene: TRBJ1-5; v_gene: TRBV28; CDR3aa: CASSLYSNQPQHF; CDR3nt: TGTGCCAGCAGCCTATATAGCAATCAGCCCCAGCATTTT
d_gene: TRBD1; abundance: -; j_gene: TRBJ1-5; v_gene: TRBV2; CDR3aa: CASNRGINQPQHF; CDR3nt: TGTGCCAGCAACAGGGGGATCAATCAGCCCCAGCATTTT
d_gene: -; abundance: -; j_gene: TRBJ1-5; v_gene: TRBV6-6; CDR3aa: CASSYWESNQPQHF; CDR3nt: TGTGCCAGCAGTTACTGGGAGAGCAATCAGCCCCAGCATTTT
d_gene: TRBD1; abundance: -; j_gene: TRBJ1-1; v_gene: TRBV5-8; CDR3aa: CASSFYRDRGRAFF; CDR3nt: TGTGCCAGCAGCTTCTACCGGGACAGGGGACGAGCTTTCTTT
d_gene: -; abundance: -; j_gene: TRBJ1-1; v_gene: TRBV6-2/TRBV6-3; CDR3aa: CASSYSMNTEAFF; CDR3nt: TGTGCCAGCAGTTACTCGATGAACACTGAAGCTTTCTTT
d_gene: TRBD1; abundance: -; j_gene: TRBJ2-1; v_gene: TRBV12-5; CDR3aa: CASGLVRDRGPYNEQFF; CDR3nt: TGTGCTAGTGGTTTGGTACGGGACAGGGGCCCCTACAATGAGCAGTTCTTC
d_gene: TRBD1; abundance: -; j_gene: TRBJ2-7; v_gene: TRBV6-5; CDR3aa: CASSSGTGSYEQYF; CDR3nt: TGTGCCAGCAGCTCCGGGACAGGGTCCTACGAGCAGTACTTC
d_gene: -; abundance: -; j_gene: TRBJ1-2; v_gene: TRBV30; CDR3aa: CAWRQGGGYTF; CDR3nt: TGTGCCTGGAGACAGGGTGGGGGCTACACCTTC
d_gene: -; abundance: -; j_gene: TRBJ1-6; v_gene: TRBV30; CDR3aa: CAWKFGVIGNSPLHF; CDR3nt: TGTGCCTGGAAGTTTGGAGTGATAGGTAATTCACCCCTCCACTTT
d_gene: -; abundance: -; j_gene: TRBJ2-5; v_gene: TRBV14; CDR3aa: CASSQELWVETQYF; CDR3nt: TGTGCCAGCAGCCAAGAGTTATGGGTGGAGACCCAGTACTTC
d_gene: TRBD1; abundance: -; j_gene: TRBJ1-6; v_gene: TRBV27; CDR3aa: CASSLSPGTGAESSYNSPLHF; CDR3nt: TGTGCCAGCAGTTTAAGTCCCGGGACAGGGGCCGAGAGCTCCTATAATTCACCCCTCCACTTT
d_gene: -; abundance: few; j_gene: TRBJ1-2; v_gene: TRBV25-1; CDR3aa: CASSEADNYGYTF; CDR3nt: TGTGCCAGCAGTGAAGCAGATAACTATGGCTACACCTTC
d_gene: -; abundance: -; j_gene: TRBJ2-2; v_gene: TRBV9; CDR3aa: CASSVGGGGNTGELFF; CDR3nt: TGTGCCAGCAGCGTCGGTGGAGGGGGGAACACCGGGGAGCTGTTTTTT
d_gene: -; abundance: -; j_gene: TRBJ2-2; v_gene: TRBV24-1; CDR3aa: CATSDRNTGELFF; CDR3nt: TGTGCCACCAGTGACCGGAACACCGGGGAGCTGTTTTTT
d_gene: -; abundance: -; j_gene: TRBJ2-7; v_gene: TRBV30; CDR3aa: CAWSVLRGWGEQYF; CDR3nt: TGTGCCTGGAGTGTACTACGAGGGTGGGGCGAGCAGTACTTC
d_gene: TRBD1; abundance: -; j_gene: TRBJ1-2; v_gene: TRBV11-3; CDR3aa: CASSSGTGGAGGYTF; CDR3nt: TGTGCCAGCAGCTCCGGGACAGGGGGCGCGGGAGGCTACACCTTC
d_gene: -; abundance: -; j_gene: TRBJ1-4; v_gene: TRBV7-2; CDR3aa: CASSPLALQGEKLFF; CDR3nt: TGTGCCAGCAGCCCCCTGGCGTTACAGGGTGAAAAACTGTTTTTT
d_gene: TRBD2; abundance: -; j_gene: TRBJ2-3; v_gene: TRBV7-3; CDR3aa: CASSFSGGANTQYF; CDR3nt: TGTGCCAGCAGCTTTAGCGGGGGGGCGAATACGCAGTATTTT
d_gene: TRBD2; abundance: -; j_gene: TRBJ2-7; v_gene: TRBV11-2; CDR3aa: CASSTRLAGVSSDEQYF; CDR3nt: TGTGCCAGCAGCACCCGACTAGCGGGGGTTTCCAGCGACGAGCAGTACTTC
d_gene: -; abundance: once; j_gene: TRBJ1-1; v_gene: TRBV27; CDR3aa: CASSLGSNTEAFF; CDR3nt: TGTGCCAGCAGTTTGGGATCGAACACTGAAGCTTTCTTT
d_gene: -; abundance: -; j_gene: TRBJ2-3; v_gene: TRBV7-9; CDR3aa: CASSLIRSTDTQYF; CDR3nt: TGTGCCAGCAGCTTAATCAGGAGCACAGATACGCAGTATTTT